One and the same sample provided the 12 T cell receptor beta chains below, sequenced in a study of siplizumab effects on memory and regulatory T cells. The assay was immunoSEQ multiplex PCR, and TCRdb's table has in-frame clones only and misses some. The sample lists about 120,000 clones, 90% to 95% seen once, with about 1.8% in the top ten. The material sequenced was non-Treg CD4+ T cells sorted from blood. The receptors stem from a human donor in good health.

V gene TRBV19 combines with J gene TRBJ1-4, with TRBD1 identical over 8 bases. CDR1 and CDR2 from the germline V gene are LNHDA and SQIVND (reference sequence). V was clipped by 7 bases and J by 5 bases; unmatched bases: 9. The CDR3 totals 15 residues. The CDR3 DNA follows: TGTGCCAGTAACCGCAGGGGGCAGCTGAATGAAAAACTGTTTTTT. It encodes CASNRRGQLNEKLFF.

The gene calls are TRBV12-5 and TRBJ2-3; D remains ambiguous. Germline lookup yields CDR1 LGHNT and CDR2 FRNRAP. Trimming left V 3 bases short and J 2 bases short, with 9 bases between. The CDR3 contains 14 residues. The CDR3 here is CASGLMANTDTQYF. CDR3 sequence (DNA): TGTGCTAGTGGTTTAATGGCAAACACAGATACGCAGTATTTT.

The chain combines TRBV4-1 with TRBJ2-1; TRBD1 aligns across 12 bases. The CDR3 is made up of 15 amino acids. V dropped 4 bases and J dropped 8; count of bases not matched to a gene: 6. Germline V gives CDR1 MGHRA, CDR2 YSYEKL. The CDR3 protein is CASSLGTGGLDEQFF. As DNA, the CDR3 is TGCGCCAGCAGCCTCGGGACAGGGGGCTTAGATGAGCAGTTCTTC.

The chain joins TRBV18 to TRBJ2-1, with 8 bases identical to TRBD2. Trimming at V came to 1 base and at J to 1 base, leaving 9 bases not matched to a gene. Germline V gene lookup returns CDR1 KGHSH and CDR2 LQKENI. This CDR3 region has 18 residues. CDR3 sequence: CASSPLFGSGASYNEQFF. CDR3 sequence (DNA): TGTGCCAGCTCACCACTCTTCGGTAGCGGGGCTTCCTACAATGAGCAGTTCTTC.

The CDR3 reads CASSLGGGSYNEQFF. CDR3 bases: TGTGCCAGCAGCTTGGGGGGGGGCTCCTACAATGAGCAGTTCTTC. The chain couples TRBV5-4 to TRBJ2-1; 7 bases are shared with TRBD2. This CDR3 region has 15 residues. The V and J ends lost 0 bases and 0 bases, in that order; junction bases with no gene match: 0. Germline V gene sequence: CDR1 SGHNT, CDR2 YYREEE (reference sequence). The complete variable domain, with remaining parts taken from reference TRBV5-4 and TRBJ2-1, reads ETGVTQSPTHLIKTRGQQVTLRCSSQSGHNTVSWYQQALGQGPQFIFQYYREEENGRGNFPPRFSGLQFPNYSSELNVNALELDDSALYLCASSLGGGSYNEQFFGPGTRLTVL.

The V call is TRBV19, the J call TRBJ1-1; possible D gene TRBD1, 5 bases. The CDR3 consists of 13 residues. V gave up 6 bases and J gave up 3 bases, with 11 bases separating them. CDR1 LNHDA and CDR2 SQIVND come from the germline V gene (reference sequence). The chain's CDR3 is CASSPDRYTEAFF. CDR3 nucleotides: TGTGCCAGTAGCCCTGACAGATACACTGAAGCTTTCTTT.

The rearrangement uses TRBV7-2 and TRBJ2-3, with 11 positions matching TRBD2. V shed 5 bases and J 4 bases; nucleotides not matched to a gene: 2. CDR1 and CDR2 (germline): SGHTA, FQGNSA. The CDR3 consists of 14 residues. The CDR3 DNA reads as TGTGCCAGCAGCATTAGCGGGGGGGCAGATACGCAGTATTTT. It is translated as CASSISGGADTQYF.

The chain has TRBV15 and TRBJ1-5, with D maybe TRBD1 (5 bases). Germline V gives CDR1 LNHNV, CDR2 YYDKDF (reference sequence). The CDR3 spans 15 residues. V lost 2 bases and J lost 3, with 11 bases in between. As DNA, the CDR3 is TGTGCCACCAGCAGATCCGGGGGTATCAATCAGCCCCAGCATTTT. Protein product: CATSRSGGINQPQHF.

A remark on this clone: One junction end does not reproduce the germline sequence, and a read error may be involved. This chain joins TRBV7-7 and TRBJ2-3, with 11 positions matching TRBD2. From germline, CDR1 is SSHAT and CDR2 FNYEAQ (reference sequence). This CDR3 contains 16 residues. The CDR3 here is CASSFGLAGSTDTQYF. The CDR3 DNA follows: TGTGCTAGCAGCTTCGGACTAGCGGGTTCTACAGATACGCAGTATTTT.

The V call is TRBV5-4, the J call TRBJ2-7; TRBD1 matches 8 bases. CDR3 length equals 14 residues. The V and J ends lost 3 bases and 2 bases, in that order; junction bases with no gene match: 4. Germline values: CDR1 SGHNT, CDR2 YYREEE (reference sequence). The CDR3 here is CASSYRTGTYEQYF. The DNA of the CDR3 is TGTGCCAGCAGCTACCGGACAGGGACCTACGAGCAGTACTTC.

The chain has TRBV11-1 and TRBJ2-3; 7 bases fit TRBD2. This CDR3 region has 13 residues. CDR1 and CDR2 (germline): SGHAT, FQDESV (reference sequence). V dropped 6 bases and J dropped 4; count of bases not matched to a gene: 4. For the CDR3, the DNA is TGTGCCAGCAGAGCGGGGCCAGCAGATACGCAGTATTTT. It specifies CASRAGPADTQYF.

The chain couples TRBV28 to TRBJ2-5, with D possibly TRBD1 on 6 matching bases. This CDR3 has 12 amino acids. CDR1 and CDR2 from the germline V gene are MDHEN and SYDVKM. V lost 6 bases to trimming and J lost 3 bases, with 8 bases between them. CDR3 residues: CASSTGKETQYF. CDR3 DNA sequence: TGTGCCAGCAGCACAGGGAAAGAGACCCAGTACTTC.